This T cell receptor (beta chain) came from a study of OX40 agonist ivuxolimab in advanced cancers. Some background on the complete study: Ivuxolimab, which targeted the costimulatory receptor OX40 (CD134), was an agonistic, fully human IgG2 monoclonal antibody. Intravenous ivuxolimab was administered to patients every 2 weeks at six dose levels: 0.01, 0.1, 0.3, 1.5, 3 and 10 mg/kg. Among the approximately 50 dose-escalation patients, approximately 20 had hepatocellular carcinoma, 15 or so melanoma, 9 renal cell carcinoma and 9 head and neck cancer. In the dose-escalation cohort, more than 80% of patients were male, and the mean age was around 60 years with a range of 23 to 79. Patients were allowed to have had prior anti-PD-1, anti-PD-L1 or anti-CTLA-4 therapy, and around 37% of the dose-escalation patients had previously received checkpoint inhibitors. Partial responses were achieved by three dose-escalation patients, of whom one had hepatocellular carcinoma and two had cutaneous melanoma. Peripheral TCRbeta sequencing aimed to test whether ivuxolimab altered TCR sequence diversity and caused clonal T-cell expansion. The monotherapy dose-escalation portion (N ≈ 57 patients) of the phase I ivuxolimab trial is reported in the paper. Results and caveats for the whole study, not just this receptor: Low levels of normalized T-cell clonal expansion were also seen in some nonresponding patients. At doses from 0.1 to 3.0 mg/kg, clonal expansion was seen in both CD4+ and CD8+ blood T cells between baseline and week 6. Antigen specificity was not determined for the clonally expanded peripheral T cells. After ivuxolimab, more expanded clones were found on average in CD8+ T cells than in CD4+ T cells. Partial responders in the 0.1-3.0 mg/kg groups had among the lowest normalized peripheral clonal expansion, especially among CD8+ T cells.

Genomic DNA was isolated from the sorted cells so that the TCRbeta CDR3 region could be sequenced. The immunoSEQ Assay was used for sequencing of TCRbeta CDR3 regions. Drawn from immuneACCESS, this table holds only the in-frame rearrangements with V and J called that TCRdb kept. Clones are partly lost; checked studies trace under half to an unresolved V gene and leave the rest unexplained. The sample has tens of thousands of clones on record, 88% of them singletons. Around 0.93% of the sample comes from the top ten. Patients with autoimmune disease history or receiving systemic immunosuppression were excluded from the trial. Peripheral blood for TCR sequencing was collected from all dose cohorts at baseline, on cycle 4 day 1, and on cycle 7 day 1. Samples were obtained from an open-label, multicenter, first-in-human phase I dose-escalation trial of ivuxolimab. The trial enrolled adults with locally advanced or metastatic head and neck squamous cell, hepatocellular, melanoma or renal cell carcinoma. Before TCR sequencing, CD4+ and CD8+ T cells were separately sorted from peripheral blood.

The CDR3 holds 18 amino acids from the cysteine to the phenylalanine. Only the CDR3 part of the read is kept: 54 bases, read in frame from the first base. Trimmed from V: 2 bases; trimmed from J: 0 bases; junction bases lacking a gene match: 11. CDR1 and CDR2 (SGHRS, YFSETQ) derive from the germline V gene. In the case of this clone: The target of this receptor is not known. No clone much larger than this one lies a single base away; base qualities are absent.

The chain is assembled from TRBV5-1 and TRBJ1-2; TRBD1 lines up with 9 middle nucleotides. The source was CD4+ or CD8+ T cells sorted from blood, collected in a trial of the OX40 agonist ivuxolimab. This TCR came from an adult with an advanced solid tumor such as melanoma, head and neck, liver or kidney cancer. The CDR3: CASSFWTGDYLANYGYTF. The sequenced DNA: TGCGCCAGCAGCTTCTGGACAGGGGATTACTTAGCTAACTATGGCTACACCTTC.